This TCR beta chain appears in the sequencing data of a study of T cells in localized non-small cell lung cancer. Profiled with immunoSEQ multiplex PCR; TCRdb holds only in-frame clones, not every one. This table holds more than 50,000 clones, under 85% found once. Germline-derived CDR1 and CDR2 are SGHTS and YDEGEE. V shed 1 base and J shed 9 bases, with 17 bases lying between them. CDR3 size: 15 residues. The starting material was peripheral blood, obtained before any cancer treatment. The origin of this receptor is a female donor of 60 years or more with stage II squamous cell lung carcinoma. The chain joins TRBV5-8 to TRBJ2-1; tentative D call: TRBD2 (6 bases). In nucleotides, the CDR3 is TGTGCCAGCAGCTTGTCGGGCGGGGCCACGTCTGAGCAGTTCTTC. Encoded protein: CASSLSGGATSEQFF.